The 7 T cell receptor beta chains below all came from one sample that was sequenced in a study of response to subunit inactivated influenza vaccine. One entry per CDR3 protein, called by TCRdb with MiXCR from the RT-PCR reads. Of about 650,000 distinct CDR3 sequences detected, roughly 14% appear once; the ten largest clones hold around 10%. The source material was PBMCs from blood, sampled approximately 12 days after vaccination. The receptors come from a man in his fifties or sixties who received an inactivated influenza vaccine.

This clonotype came up many times. The chain combines TRBV20-1 with TRBJ1-5; 8 bases map to TRBD1. Trimming took 3 bases from V and 4 from J; bases not matched to a gene: 14. The CDR3 spans 17 residues. In germline, CDR1 is DFQATT, CDR2 SNEGSKA (reference sequence). The CDR3 region has the DNA TGCAGTGCTAGGGAACCAGGGGGCTTTATAGGAAATCAGCCCCAGCATTTT. It translates to CSAREPGGFIGNQPQHF.

The V gene is TRBV10-3, the J gene TRBJ1-5; tentatively, D is TRBD2 (6 bases). Gene TRBJ2-3 matches the end of the DNA better, so the J call may be wrong. Germline V gene lookup returns CDR1 ENHRY and CDR2 SYGVKD. The CDR3 spans 15 residues. CDR3 in amino acids: CAISESGGTNQPQYF. The CDR3, as DNA: TGTGCCATCAGTGAGTCGGGGGGAACAAATCAGCCCCAGTATTTT.

This clonotype was counted a few times. This chain connects TRBV7-2 to TRBJ1-4; a weak D match, TRBD1 (5 bases). CDR1 and CDR2 (germline): SGHTA, FQGNSA. Trimming removed 2 bases at V and 8 bases at J, with 12 bases between. This CDR3 has 14 residues. This chain's CDR3 is CASSLSGGFEKLFF. Written as DNA, the CDR3 is TGTGCCAGCAGCTTATCGGGGGGGTTCGAAAAACTGTTTTTT.

The chain links TRBV20-1 to TRBJ2-1, with TRBD1 matching over 8 bases. This CDR3 region has 13 residues. Germline V gene data show CDR1 as DFQATT and CDR2 as SNEGSKA (reference sequence). V lost 1 base and J lost 7; bases outside the gene matches: 3. CDR3 protein: CSARVTGGNEQFF. Here the CDR3 DNA reads TGCAGTGCTAGAGTTACAGGGGGAAATGAGCAGTTCTTC.

This clonotype turned up a few times. V usage is TRBV13 and J usage is TRBJ1-4, with D maybe TRBD1 (5 bases). Germline loops: CDR1 PRHDT, CDR2 FYEKMQ (reference sequence). The CDR3 loop spans 14 amino acids. V lost 10 bases, J lost 7 bases, and 19 bases lay in between. The CDR3 nucleotides are TGTGCCATGGGCCCCGGGGGGGTCTCTGAAAAACTGTTTTTT. It is translated as CAMGPGGVSEKLFF. The variable domain in full, with the rest retrieved from reference TRBV13 and TRBJ1-4, is AAGVIQSPRHLIKEKRETATLKCYPIPRHDTVYWYQQGPGQDPQFLISFYEKMQSDKGSIPDRFSAQQFSDYHSELNMSSLELGDSALYFCAMGPGGVSEKLFFGSGTQLSVL.

In this sample, this clonotype turned up a few times. The rearrangement joins TRBV12-3 or TRBV12-4 to TRBJ2-1, with 7 bases fitting TRBD1. The CDR3 is made up of 16 amino acids. V shed 7 bases and J 5 bases; nucleotides not matched to a gene: 14. This chain's CDR3 is CASNLLAGTANNEQFF. The CDR3 coding sequence is TGTGCCAGCAATCTCCTGGCCGGGACAGCGAACAATGAGCAGTTCTTC.

The chain recombines TRBV29-1 with TRBJ2-3; D is unclear. This CDR3 contains 12 residues. The germline V gene has CDR1 SQVTM and CDR2 ANQGSEA. The ends were cut back, 7 bases at V and 3 bases at J, with 11 bases in the middle. In DNA, the CDR3 is TGCAGCGGTGAGGTGGGGACAGATACGCAGTATTTT. This gives the protein CSGEVGTDTQYF.